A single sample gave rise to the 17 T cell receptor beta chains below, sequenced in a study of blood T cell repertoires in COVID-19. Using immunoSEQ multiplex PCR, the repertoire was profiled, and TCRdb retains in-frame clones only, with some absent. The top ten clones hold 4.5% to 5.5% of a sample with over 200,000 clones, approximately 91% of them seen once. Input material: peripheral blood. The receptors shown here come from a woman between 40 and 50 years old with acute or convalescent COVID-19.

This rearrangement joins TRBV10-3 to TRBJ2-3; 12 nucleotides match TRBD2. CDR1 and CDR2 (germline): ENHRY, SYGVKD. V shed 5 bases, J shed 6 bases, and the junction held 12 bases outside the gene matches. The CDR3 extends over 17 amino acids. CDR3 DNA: TGTGCCATCAGTTTGACTAGCGGGGGAACGCGAGGGGATACGCAGTATTTT. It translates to CAISLTSGGTRGDTQYF.

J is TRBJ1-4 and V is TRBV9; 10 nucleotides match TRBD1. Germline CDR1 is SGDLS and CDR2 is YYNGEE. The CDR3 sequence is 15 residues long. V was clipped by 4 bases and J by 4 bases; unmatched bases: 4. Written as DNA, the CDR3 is TGTGCCAGCAGCCCCGGGACAGGGGTTAATGAAAAACTGTTTTTT. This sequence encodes CASSPGTGVNEKLFF.

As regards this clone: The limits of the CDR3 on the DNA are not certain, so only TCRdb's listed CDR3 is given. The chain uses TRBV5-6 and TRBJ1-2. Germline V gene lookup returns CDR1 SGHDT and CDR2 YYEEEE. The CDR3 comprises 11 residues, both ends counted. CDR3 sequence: CASSLVGGGTF.

CDR3 coding DNA: TGTGCCAGCTCACCGTTGACTAGCGGGGACACCGGGGAGCTGTTTTTT. Translating it yields CASSPLTSGDTGELFF. This chain joins TRBV18 and TRBJ2-2, with TRBD2 identical over 11 bases. V shed 3 bases and J 3 bases; nucleotides not matched to a gene: 3. From germline, CDR1 is KGHSH and CDR2 LQKENI. This CDR3 has 16 amino acids.

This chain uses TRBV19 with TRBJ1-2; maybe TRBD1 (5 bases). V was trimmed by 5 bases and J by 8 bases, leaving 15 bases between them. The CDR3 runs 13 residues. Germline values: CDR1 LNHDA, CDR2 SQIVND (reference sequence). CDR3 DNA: TGTGCCAGTAGTCTGTACGGGCCAGGGGGCTACACCTTC. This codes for CASSLYGPGGYTF.

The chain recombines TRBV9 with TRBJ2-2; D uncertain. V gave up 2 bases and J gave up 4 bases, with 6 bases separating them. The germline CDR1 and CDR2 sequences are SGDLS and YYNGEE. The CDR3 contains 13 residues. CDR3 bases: TGTGCCAGCAGCGTGACACCCACCGGGGAGCTGTTTTTT. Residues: CASSVTPTGELFF.

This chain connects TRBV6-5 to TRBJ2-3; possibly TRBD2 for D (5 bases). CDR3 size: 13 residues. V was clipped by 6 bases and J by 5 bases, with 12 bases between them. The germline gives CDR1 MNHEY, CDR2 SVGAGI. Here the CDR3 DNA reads TGTGCCAGCAGCCCGCCGGGGAGAGATACGCAGTATTTT. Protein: CASSPPGRDTQYF.

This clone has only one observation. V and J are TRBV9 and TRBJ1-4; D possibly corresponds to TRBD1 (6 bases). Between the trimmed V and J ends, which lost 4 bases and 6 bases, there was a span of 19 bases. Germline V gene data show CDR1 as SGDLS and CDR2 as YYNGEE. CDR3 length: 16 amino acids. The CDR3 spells CASSPPSGQSYEKLFF. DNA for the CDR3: TGTGCCAGCAGCCCTCCCTCGGGACAAAGCTATGAAAAACTGTTTTTT.

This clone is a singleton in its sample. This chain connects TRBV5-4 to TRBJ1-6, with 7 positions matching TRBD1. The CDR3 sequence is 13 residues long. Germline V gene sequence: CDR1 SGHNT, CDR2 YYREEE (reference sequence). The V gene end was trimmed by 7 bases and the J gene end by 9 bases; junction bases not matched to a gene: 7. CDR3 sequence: CASRQGEVSPLHF. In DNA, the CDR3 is TGTGCCAGCCGGCAGGGGGAAGTTTCACCCCTCCACTTT.

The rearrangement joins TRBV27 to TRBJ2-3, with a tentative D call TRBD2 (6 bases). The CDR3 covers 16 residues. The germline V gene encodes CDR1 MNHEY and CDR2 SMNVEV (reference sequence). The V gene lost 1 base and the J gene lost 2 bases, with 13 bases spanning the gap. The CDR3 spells CASSLFPSADTDTQYF. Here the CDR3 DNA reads TGTGCCAGCAGTTTATTTCCTAGCGCCGACACAGATACGCAGTATTTT.

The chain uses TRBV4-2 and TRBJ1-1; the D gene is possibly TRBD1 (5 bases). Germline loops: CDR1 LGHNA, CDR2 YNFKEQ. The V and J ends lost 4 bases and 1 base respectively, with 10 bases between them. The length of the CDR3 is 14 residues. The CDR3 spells CASSPQTGNTEAFF. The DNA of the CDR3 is TGTGCCAGCAGCCCGCAAACAGGGAACACTGAAGCTTTCTTT.

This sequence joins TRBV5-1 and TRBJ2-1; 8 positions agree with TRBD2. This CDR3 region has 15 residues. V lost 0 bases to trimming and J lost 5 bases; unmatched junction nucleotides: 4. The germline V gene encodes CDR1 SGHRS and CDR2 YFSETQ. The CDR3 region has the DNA TGCGCCAGCAGCTTGGCTCGCGGGGGGAACAATGAGCAGTTCTTC. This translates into CASSLARGGNNEQFF. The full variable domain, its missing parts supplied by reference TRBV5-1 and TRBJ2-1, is KAGVTQTPRYLIKTRGQQVTLSCSPISGHRSVSWYQQTPGQGLQFLFEYFSETQRNKGNFPGRFSGRQFSNSRSEMNVSTLELGDSALYLCASSLARGGNNEQFFGPGTRLTVL.

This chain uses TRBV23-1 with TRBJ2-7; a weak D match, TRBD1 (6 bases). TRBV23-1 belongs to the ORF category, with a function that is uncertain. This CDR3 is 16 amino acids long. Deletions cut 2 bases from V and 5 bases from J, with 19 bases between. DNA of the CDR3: TGCGCCAGCAGTCAACCCGCGCACAGGGAGAGGAACGAGCAGTACGTC. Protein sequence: CASSQPAHRERNEQYV.

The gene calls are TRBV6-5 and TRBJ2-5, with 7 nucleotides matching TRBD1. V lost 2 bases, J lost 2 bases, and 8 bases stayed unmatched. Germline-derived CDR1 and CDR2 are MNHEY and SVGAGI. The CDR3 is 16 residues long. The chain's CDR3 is CASSYGWTGEQETQYF. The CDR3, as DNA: TGTGCCAGCAGTTACGGTTGGACAGGAGAACAAGAGACCCAGTACTTC.

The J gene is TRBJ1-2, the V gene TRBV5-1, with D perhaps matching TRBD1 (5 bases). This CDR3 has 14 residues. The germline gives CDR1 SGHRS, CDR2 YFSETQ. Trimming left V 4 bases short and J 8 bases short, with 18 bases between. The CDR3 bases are TGCGCCAGCAGCCCCGGACGAGATCCAGGGGGCTACACCTTC. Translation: CASSPGRDPGGYTF.

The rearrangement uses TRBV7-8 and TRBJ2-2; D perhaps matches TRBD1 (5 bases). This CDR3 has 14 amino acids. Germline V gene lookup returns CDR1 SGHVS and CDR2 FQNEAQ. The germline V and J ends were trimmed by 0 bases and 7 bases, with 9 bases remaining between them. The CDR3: CASSLAGVVGELFF. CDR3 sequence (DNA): TGTGCCAGCAGCTTAGCAGGGGTCGTCGGGGAGCTGTTTTTT. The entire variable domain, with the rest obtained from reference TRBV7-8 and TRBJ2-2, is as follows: GAGVSQSPRYKVAKRGQDVALRCDPISGHVSLFWYQQALGQGPEFLTYFQNEAQLDKSGLPSDRFFAERPEGSVSTLKIQRTQQEDSAVYLCASSLAGVVGELFFGEGSRLTVL.

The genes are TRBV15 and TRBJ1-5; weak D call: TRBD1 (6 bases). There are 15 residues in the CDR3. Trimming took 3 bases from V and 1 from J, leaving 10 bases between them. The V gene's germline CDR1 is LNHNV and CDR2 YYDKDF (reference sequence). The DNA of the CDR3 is TGTGCCACCAGCAGGAACAGGGCCAGCAATCAGCCCCAGCATTTT. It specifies CATSRNRASNQPQHF.